One T cell receptor (beta chain) is described in this entry. The antigen is not known. Profiled with immunoSEQ multiplex PCR; TCRdb holds only in-frame clones, not every one. The sample consists of approximately 32,000 clones, 75% to 85% of them appearing once. These data originate in a study of T cells in narcolepsy. On the study more broadly: Patients with NT1 or NT2 and healthy control donors were enrolled. Study results and limitations: Healthy controls reportedly lacked the autoreactive clonotypes serially found in patients' blood. In some patient and control memory CD4+ samples, autoreactive clones were absent. HCRT-specific and TRIB2-specific autoreactive clonotypes appeared among same-patient CSF and blood CD4+ clonotypes.

Sequencing was performed on CD45RA- memory CD4+ T cells from PBMCs. This sequence originates from a human donor with narcolepsy.

CDR3 protein: CASQKPPRAGSYNEQFF. CDR3 bases: TGTGCCAGTCAAAAACCCCCTCGAGCGGGCTCCTACAATGAGCAGTTCTTC. This sequence joins TRBV19 and TRBJ2-1; the D gene is possibly TRBD2 (6 bases). V shed 8 bases and J shed 0 bases, with 20 bases lying between them. Germline V gene sequence: CDR1 LNHDA, CDR2 SQIVND (reference sequence). The CDR3 is 17 amino acids.